These 22 T cell receptor beta chains share one sample of origin, sequenced in a study of blood T cell repertoires in COVID-19. Generated by immunoSEQ multiplex PCR, the TCRdb table keeps only in-frame clones and is missing some. This table has roughly 67,000 clones, around 80% appearing once. Sequencing was done on a sample of peripheral blood. The origin of the receptors is a human donor in a cohort sampled during active COVID-19.

V and J are TRBV4-2 and TRBJ2-5; 9 positions agree with TRBD2. J was trimmed by 1 base and V by 0 bases; bases with no gene match: 3. This CDR3 region has 16 residues. The germline V gene has CDR1 LGHNA and CDR2 YNFKEQ. CDR3: CASSQDSGRSQETQYF. CDR3 in DNA: TGTGCCAGCAGCCAAGATAGCGGGAGAAGCCAAGAGACCCAGTACTTC.

Of note for this clone: Compared with germline, one end of the junction differs, possibly owing to a read error. The rearrangement joins TRBV3-1 (or the pseudogene TRBV3-2) to TRBJ1-6; a possible D gene is TRBD1 (5 bases). The CDR3 is made up of 12 amino acids. Looked up from germline, CDR1 is LGHDT and CDR2 is YNNKEL (reference sequence). This CDR3 is CASSQESRVGFF. The CDR3 DNA is TGTGCCAGCAGCCAAGAATCCAGGGTTGGCTTTTTT.

This sequence joins TRBV29-1 and TRBJ2-7; 13 positions match TRBD2. Germline CDR1 is SQVTM and CDR2 is ANQGSEA. The trim removed 7 bases at V and 2 bases at J, leaving 2 bases unmatched. This CDR3 contains 13 residues. The CDR3 region is CSAGTSGTYEQYF. CDR3 bases: TGCAGCGCGGGGACTAGCGGGACCTACGAGCAGTACTTC.

The V call is TRBV27, the J call TRBJ2-3; 7 bases line up with TRBD1. The CDR3 runs 16 residues. Trimming took 6 bases from V and 3 from J; bases not matched to a gene: 12. Germline CDR1 reads MNHEY; CDR2 reads SMNVEV (reference sequence). The CDR3 region is CASRRNTGTETDTQYF. The CDR3 nucleotides read TGTGCCAGCAGAAGAAACACCGGGACAGAGACAGATACGCAGTATTTT.

The chain uses TRBV4-2 and TRBJ2-4; D is ambiguous. V was trimmed by 0 bases and J by 0 bases, leaving 27 bases between them. The CDR3 spans 22 residues. Germline V gives CDR1 LGHNA, CDR2 YNFKEQ. DNA of the CDR3: TGTGCCAGCAGCCAAGACCTGAGAAGTGGGCCATCGTTAAACATAGCCAAAAACATTCAGTACTTC. Translated, it gives CASSQDLRSGPSLNIAKNIQYF.

The chain recombines TRBV2 with TRBJ2-3; the match to TRBD2 covers 8 bases. Germline trimming cut 8 bases from V and 2 bases from J; bases unmatched to any gene: 6. Per germline, CDR1 SNHLY and CDR2 FYNNEI. There are 14 residues in the CDR3. This CDR3 is CASRLAGHTDTQYF. Here the CDR3 DNA reads TGTGCCAGCCGGTTAGCGGGGCACACAGATACGCAGTATTTT.

The V call is TRBV4-3, the J call TRBJ2-3; TRBD2 matches 8 bases. The CDR3 sequence is 17 residues long. Germline V CDR1 and CDR2: LGHNA, YSLEER. Trimming cost V 0 bases and J 1 base; bases outside gene matches: 6. The CDR3 sequence: CASSQDLPAGGTDTQYF. The CDR3 nucleotides read TGCGCCAGCAGCCAAGATCTGCCAGCGGGGGGCACAGATACGCAGTATTTT.

The chain combines TRBV19 with TRBJ1-1; 12 bases align to TRBD1. With V trimmed by 7 bases and J by 14 bases, 11 bases remained unmatched. Per germline, CDR1 LNHDA and CDR2 SQIVND (reference sequence). There are 13 residues in the CDR3. As DNA, the CDR3 is TGTGCCAGTACCCCAGGGACAGGGGGCCCGGGCTTCTTT. It specifies CASTPGTGGPGFF. The variable domain in full, completed from reference TRBV19 and TRBJ1-1, reads DGGITQSPKYLFRKEGQNVTLSCEQNLNHDAMYWYRQDPGQGLRLIYYSQIVNDFQKGDIAEGYSVSREKKESFPLTVTSAQKNPTAFYLCASTPGTGGPGFFGQGTRLTVV.

This sequence joins TRBV19 and TRBJ2-6; 8 bases are shared with TRBD2. CDR1 and CDR2 from the germline V gene are LNHDA and SQIVND (reference sequence). The CDR3 totals 22 residues. After removal of 7 bases from V and 0 bases from J, the junction contained 23 bases not matched to a gene. In DNA form, the CDR3 reads TGTGCCAGTAAAGATCCATCAGCGTCACGGGGGGGGCCCGGCTCTGGGGCCAACGTCCTGACTTTC. This translates into CASKDPSASRGGPGSGANVLTF.

The genes are TRBV30 and TRBJ2-7; possible D gene TRBD1, 6 bases. V dropped 3 bases and J dropped 8 bases, with 17 bases sitting between them. Germline V gives CDR1 GTSNPN, CDR2 SVGIG (reference sequence). The CDR3 is made up of 13 amino acids. The CDR3, as DNA: TGTGCCTGGAGGGGAGATACAGGGTGGAAGCAGTACTTC. Translated, it gives CAWRGDTGWKQYF.

This clone was recorded only once. This rearrangement joins TRBV6-5 to TRBJ2-5; possible D gene TRBD1, 5 bases. Trimming cost V 5 bases and J 1 base, with 11 bases left between them. CDR1 and CDR2 (germline): MNHEY, SVGAGI. There are 14 residues in the CDR3. CDR3 sequence reads: CASSRSDSQETQYF. CDR3 DNA sequence: TGTGCCAGCAGTAGGTCAGACAGCCAAGAGACCCAGTACTTC.

The rearrangement joins TRBV6-2 or TRBV6-3 to TRBJ2-7; 7 bases line up with TRBD1. The CDR3 is 15 residues long. Trimming removed 3 bases from V and 5 bases from J; junction bases left unmatched: 10. CDR1 and CDR2 (germline): MNHEY, SVGEGT. CDR3 residues: CASSYGRTGRHEQYF. The CDR3 nucleotides read TGTGCCAGCAGTTATGGTAGGACAGGCAGGCACGAGCAGTACTTC.

This clone was recorded only once. The J gene is TRBJ2-7, the V gene TRBV5-1; 10 bases map to TRBD1. After removal of 4 bases from V and 2 bases from J, the junction contained 6 bases not matched to a gene. This CDR3 spans 15 amino acids. Germline CDR1 and CDR2: SGHRS and YFSETQ. In DNA form, the CDR3 reads TGCGCCAGCAGCCGCCAGGACAGGGGGACCTACGAGCAGTACTTC. Translated, it gives CASSRQDRGTYEQYF.

CDR3 in DNA: TGTGCCATCAGTGAGGGAGGAACCTCTGGAAACACCATATATTTT. Protein product: CAISEGGTSGNTIYF. The chain links TRBV10-3 to TRBJ1-3, with unresolved D. Trimming left V 2 bases short and J 0 bases short, with 8 bases between. Germline CDR1 reads ENHRY; CDR2 reads SYGVKD. The CDR3 is 15 residues long.

The rearrangement links TRBV7-2 to TRBJ2-2; D is ambiguous. V lost 3 bases and J 6 bases, leaving 8 bases between the germline ends. Per the germline V gene, CDR1 is SGHTA and CDR2 is FQGNSA. The CDR3 loop spans 13 amino acids. The CDR3 DNA reads as TGTGCCAGCAGCTTTCAAAGCGCCGGGGAGCTGTTTTTT. Its translation is CASSFQSAGELFF.

The rearrangement links TRBV19 to TRBJ2-3; perhaps TRBD2 as D (5 bases). This CDR3 region has 13 residues. V was cut by 8 bases and J by 4 bases, with 13 bases left in between. Germline values: CDR1 LNHDA, CDR2 SQIVND (reference sequence). The CDR3 DNA reads TGTGCCAGTCGAGAGAGGGCCCCAGATACGCAGTATTTT. Its protein is CASRERAPDTQYF.

This clone was seen more than once but under ten times. The chain links TRBV7-9 to TRBJ2-1; 10 bases match TRBD2. V was pared by 0 bases and J by 3 bases, with 11 bases of the junction left unmatched. CDR1 and CDR2 (germline): SEHNR, FQNEAQ (reference sequence). The CDR3 spans 19 residues. The chain's CDR3 is CASSLAVFSGRPNYNEQFF. The CDR3 nucleotides read TGTGCCAGCAGCTTAGCCGTGTTTAGCGGGAGGCCTAACTACAATGAGCAGTTCTTC. The variable domain in full, with the rest retrieved from reference TRBV7-9 and TRBJ2-1, is DTGVSQNPRHKITKRGQNVTFRCDPISEHNRLYWYRQTLGQGPEFLTYFQNEAQLEKSRLLSDRFSAERPKGSFSTLEIQRTEQGDSAMYLCASSLAVFSGRPNYNEQFFGPGTRLTVL.

CDR3 region: CASSLCPGGVCTDTQYF. In nucleotides, the CDR3 is TGTGCCAGCAGCCTATGTCCAGGGGGCGTCTGTACAGATACGCAGTATTTT. The chain recombines TRBV21-1 with TRBJ2-3; the table calls TRBD1, which could not be checked here. TRBV21-1 is a pseudogene locus. This CDR3 has 17 residues.

This chain connects TRBV6-1 to TRBJ2-5, with D possibly matching TRBD1 (5 bases). The length of the CDR3 is 15 residues. The germline CDR1 and CDR2 sequences are MNHNS and SASEGT. V lost 0 bases and J lost 2, with 10 bases in between. CDR3: CASSEAGARQETQYF. In DNA, the CDR3 is TGTGCCAGCAGTGAAGCTGGGGCGAGACAAGAGACCCAGTACTTC.

The chain couples TRBV9 to TRBJ1-5; D is undetermined. V lost 2 bases and J lost 3, with 12 bases in between. The CDR3 is 15 amino acids. Germline lookup yields CDR1 SGDLS and CDR2 YYNGEE. The CDR3, as DNA: TGTGCCAGCAGCGTTTCGCCGAGTGCCAATCAGCCCCAGCATTTT. As protein: CASSVSPSANQPQHF.

This clone was detected only a few times. The chain links TRBV7-2 to TRBJ1-6, with D tentatively TRBD1 (5 bases). CDR1 SGHTA and CDR2 FQGNSA come from the germline V gene. The V and J ends lost 3 bases and 14 bases respectively, with 11 bases between them. This CDR3 contains 12 residues. CDR3 protein: CASSLGQTALHF. The CDR3 DNA reads as TGTGCCAGCAGCTTGGGGCAGACGGCCCTCCACTTT.

The chain combines TRBV24-1 with TRBJ2-1; perhaps TRBD2 as D (7 bases). The V and J ends lost 2 bases and 8 bases respectively, with 9 bases between them. This CDR3 contains 13 residues. In germline, CDR1 is KGHDR, CDR2 SFDVKD. CDR3 region: CATSDWGGDEQFF. The CDR3 region has the DNA TGTGCCACCAGTGATTGGGGGGGCGATGAGCAGTTCTTC.